The 10 T cell receptor beta chains presented below share a single source sample, sequenced in a study of blood T cell repertoires in COVID-19 (dated by TCRdb to about 2020). Libraries were prepared through the immunoSEQ multiplex PCR assay. TCRdb took over this immuneACCESS table, retaining in-frame rearrangements with V and J assigned. Such tables are incomplete; in checked studies, under half of the missing clones stem from an unresolved V gene, and the remainder is unexplained. The sample records roughly 120,000 clones, around 88% of which are singletons. The ten top clones hold around 0.81% of the sample. Sequencing was carried out using peripheral blood. Source of these receptors: a woman aged 45-65 years with active or convalescent COVID-19.

The chain combines TRBV28 with TRBJ2-1; D gene uncertain. The germline CDR1 and CDR2 sequences are MDHEN and SYDVKM. CDR3 length: 12 amino acids. V lost 3 bases and J lost 10, with 10 bases in between. CDR3 nucleotides: TGTGCCAGCAGTTTTAGTATCAAGGAGCAGTTCTTC. Its protein product is CASSFSIKEQFF.

This sequence joins TRBV5-1 and TRBJ1-1; D is unclear. The CDR3 has 8 residues. The ends were cut back, 6 bases at V and 11 bases at J, with 5 bases in the middle. Germline CDR1 SGHRS, CDR2 YFSETQ. The DNA of the CDR3 is TGCGCCAGCAACAAGGCTTTCTTT. Its protein product is CASNKAFF.

V usage is TRBV28 and J usage is TRBJ1-1; 11 bases agree with TRBD1. Unmatched junction bases numbered 3, after V lost 2 bases and J lost 4 bases. This CDR3 is built from 15 residues. Germline CDR1 is MDHEN and CDR2 is SYDVKM. The CDR3 DNA follows: TGTGCCAGCAGTTTAGTGGGACAGGGGGGCACTGAAGCTTTCTTT. Its translation: CASSLVGQGGTEAFF.

The V and J genes are TRBV5-4 and TRBJ2-1, with 8 bases that match TRBD2. Germline V gene lookup returns CDR1 SGHNT and CDR2 YYREEE (reference sequence). CDR3 size: 15 residues. After removal of 0 bases from V and 5 bases from J, the junction contained 4 bases not matched to a gene. The CDR3 sequence: CASSLAGGPNNEQFF. The CDR3 nucleotides are TGTGCCAGCAGCTTGGCGGGAGGGCCCAACAATGAGCAGTTCTTC.

The chain couples TRBV19 to TRBJ2-7; 10 nucleotides agree with TRBD1. J gave up 3 bases and V 5 bases, and 7 bases lay outside the gene matches. Germline CDR1 and CDR2: LNHDA and SQIVND (reference sequence). The CDR3 spans 15 residues. In nucleotides, the CDR3 is TGTGCCAGTAGTGATGGGACAGGGGTAGTCTACGAGCAGTACTTC. The encoded protein is CASSDGTGVVYEQYF.

The chain employs TRBV4-3 and TRBJ1-1; possible D gene TRBD1, 6 bases. With 1 base removed from V and 4 bases from J, the gap between germline ends came to 19 bases. The CDR3 is 17 residues long. From germline, CDR1 is LGHNA and CDR2 YSLEER. Here the CDR3 reads CASSQAHRVGFGTEAFF. CDR3 in DNA: TGCGCCAGCAGCCAAGCCCACAGGGTTGGTTTCGGCACTGAAGCTTTCTTT.

This chain links TRBV5-5 with TRBJ2-1; TRBD2 matches at 11 bases. The CDR3 contains 15 residues. Germline CDR1 reads SGHKS; CDR2 reads YYEKEE (reference sequence). J was trimmed by 9 bases and V by 4 bases; bases with no gene match: 9. CDR3 DNA: TGTGCCAGCAGCAAGACTAGCGGGACCGTCGGTGAGCAGTTCTTC. This encodes CASSKTSGTVGEQFF.

The chain carries TRBV7-2 and TRBJ2-1; 11 bases map to TRBD2. Per the germline V gene, CDR1 is SGHTA and CDR2 is FQGNSA. Trimming cost V 5 bases and J 0 bases; bases outside gene matches: 6. There are 17 residues in the CDR3. The CDR3 nucleotides are TGTGCCAGCAGCCAGACTAGCGGGAAGAACTCCTACAATGAGCAGTTCTTC. This encodes CASSQTSGKNSYNEQFF.

The chain recombines TRBV5-4 with TRBJ2-3, with TRBD2 matching 8 bases. Germline CDR1 is SGHNT and CDR2 is YYREEE (reference sequence). V was clipped by 3 bases and J by 0 bases; unmatched bases: 9. CDR3 length: 17 residues. DNA of the CDR3: TGTGCCAGCAGCTCGGAGGCTAGCGGGCCTAGCACAGATACGCAGTATTTT. Its translation: CASSSEASGPSTDTQYF.

This clone turned up a few times. The CDR3: CASSYGASRLGEQYF. CDR3 nucleotides: TGTGCCAGCAGTTACGGGGCCAGCCGCCTGGGCGAGCAGTACTTC. This sequence joins TRBV6-5 and TRBJ2-7, with D maybe TRBD1 (5 bases). This CDR3 is built from 15 residues. The V gene's germline CDR1 is MNHEY and CDR2 SVGAGI. Trimming took 2 bases from V and 6 from J, leaving 17 bases between them.